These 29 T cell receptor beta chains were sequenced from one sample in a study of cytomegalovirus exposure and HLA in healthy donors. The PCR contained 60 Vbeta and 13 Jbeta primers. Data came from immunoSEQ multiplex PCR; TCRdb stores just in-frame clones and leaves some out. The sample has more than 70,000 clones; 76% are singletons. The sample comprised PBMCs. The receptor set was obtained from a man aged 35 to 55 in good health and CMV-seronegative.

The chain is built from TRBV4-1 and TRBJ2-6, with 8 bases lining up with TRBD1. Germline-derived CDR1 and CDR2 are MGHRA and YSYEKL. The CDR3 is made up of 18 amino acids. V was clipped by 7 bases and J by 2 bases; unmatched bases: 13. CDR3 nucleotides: TGCGCCAGCACCGATTGGACAGGGAAAAGGGCTGGGGCCAACGTCCTGACTTTC. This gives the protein CASTDWTGKRAGANVLTF.

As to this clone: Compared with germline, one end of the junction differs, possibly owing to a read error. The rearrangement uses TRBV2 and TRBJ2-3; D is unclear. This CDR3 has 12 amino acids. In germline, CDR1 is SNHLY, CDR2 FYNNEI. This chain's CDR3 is CASLHDTDTQYF. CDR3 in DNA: TGTGCCAGCCTTCATGACACAGACACGCAGTATTTT. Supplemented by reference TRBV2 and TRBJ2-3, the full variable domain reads EPEVTQTPSHQVTQMGQEVILRCVPISNHLYFYWYRQILGQKVEFLVSFYNNEISEKSEIFDDQFSVERPDGSNFTLKIRSTKLEDSAMYFCASLHDTDTQYFGPGTRLTVL.

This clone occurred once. Here the CDR3 reads CASSTIGGVPYNEQFF. DNA of the CDR3: TGTGCCAGCAGCACCATAGGGGGGGTACCTTACAATGAGCAGTTCTTC. The chain recombines TRBV21-1 with TRBJ2-1; the table gives TRBD2 as D, unverified against the DNA. TRBV21-1 is tagged as a pseudogene. There are 16 residues in the CDR3.

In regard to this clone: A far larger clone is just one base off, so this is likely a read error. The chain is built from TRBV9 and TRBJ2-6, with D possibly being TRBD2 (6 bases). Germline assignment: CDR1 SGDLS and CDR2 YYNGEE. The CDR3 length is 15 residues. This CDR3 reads CACSPWGDGANVLTF. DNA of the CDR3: TGTGCCTGCAGCCCCTGGGGGGATGGGGCCAACGTCCTGACTTTC.

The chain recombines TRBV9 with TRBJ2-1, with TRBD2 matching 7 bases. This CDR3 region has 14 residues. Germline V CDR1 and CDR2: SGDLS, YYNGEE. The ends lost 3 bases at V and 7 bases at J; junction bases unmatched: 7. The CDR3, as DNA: TGTGCCAGCAGCGCCCGGGACTATTGGAATGAGCAGTTCTTC. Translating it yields CASSARDYWNEQFF.

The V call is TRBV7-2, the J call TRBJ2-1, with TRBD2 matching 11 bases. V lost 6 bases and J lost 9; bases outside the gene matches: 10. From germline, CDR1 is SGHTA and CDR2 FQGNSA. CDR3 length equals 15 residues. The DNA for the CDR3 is TGTGCCAGCAGACTCGGGGCTAGCGGGGGGAGTGAGCAGTTCTTC. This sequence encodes CASRLGASGGSEQFF.

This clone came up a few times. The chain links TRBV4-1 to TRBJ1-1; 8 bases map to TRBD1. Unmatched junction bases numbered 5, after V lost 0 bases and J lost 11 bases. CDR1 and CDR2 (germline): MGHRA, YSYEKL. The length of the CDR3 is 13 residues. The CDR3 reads CASSQDDRGDAFF. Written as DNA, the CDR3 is TGCGCCAGCAGCCAAGATGACAGGGGAGACGCTTTCTTT.

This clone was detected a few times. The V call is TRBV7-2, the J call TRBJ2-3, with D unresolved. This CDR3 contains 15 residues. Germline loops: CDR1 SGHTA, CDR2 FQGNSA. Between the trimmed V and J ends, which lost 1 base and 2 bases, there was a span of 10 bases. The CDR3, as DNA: TGTGCCAGCAGCTTAGGTTTACCTATCACAGATACGCAGTATTTT. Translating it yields CASSLGLPITDTQYF.

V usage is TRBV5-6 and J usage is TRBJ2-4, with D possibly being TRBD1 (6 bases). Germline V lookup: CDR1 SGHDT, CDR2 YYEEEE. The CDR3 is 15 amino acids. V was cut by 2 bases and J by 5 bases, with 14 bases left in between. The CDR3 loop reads CASSLTGYRENIQYF. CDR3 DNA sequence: TGTGCCAGCAGCTTAACAGGGTACAGGGAAAACATTCAGTACTTC.

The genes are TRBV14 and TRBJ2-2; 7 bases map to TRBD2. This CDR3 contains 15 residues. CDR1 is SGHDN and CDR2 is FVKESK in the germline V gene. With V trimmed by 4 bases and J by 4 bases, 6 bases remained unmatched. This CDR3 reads CASSLLLAVTGELFF. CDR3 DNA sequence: TGTGCCAGCAGCCTACTCCTAGCGGTCACCGGGGAGCTGTTTTTT.

The CDR3 here is CSVLLGTAYNEQFF. The CDR3 DNA is TGCAGCGTTCTTCTCGGGACAGCCTACAATGAGCAGTTCTTC. The chain uses TRBV29-1 and TRBJ2-1; the match to TRBD1 covers 7 bases. This CDR3 has 14 residues. V lost 5 bases to trimming and J lost 2 bases; unmatched junction nucleotides: 6. CDR1 is SQVTM, CDR2 ANQGSEA, per germline.

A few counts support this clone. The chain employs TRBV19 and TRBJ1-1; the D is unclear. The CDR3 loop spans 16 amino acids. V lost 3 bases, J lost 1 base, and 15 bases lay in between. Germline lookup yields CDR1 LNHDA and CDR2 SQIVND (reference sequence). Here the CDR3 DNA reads TGTGCCAGTAGTATCTTTGCTCCAGGTTCGAACACTGAAGCTTTCTTT. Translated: CASSIFAPGSNTEAFF.

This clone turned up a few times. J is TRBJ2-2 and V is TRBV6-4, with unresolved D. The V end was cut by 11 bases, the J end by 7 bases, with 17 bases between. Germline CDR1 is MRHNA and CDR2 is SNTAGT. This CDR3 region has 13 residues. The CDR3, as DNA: TGTGCCGGAAATCGGGTCTGGATCGGGGAGCTGTTTTTT. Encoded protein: CAGNRVWIGELFF.

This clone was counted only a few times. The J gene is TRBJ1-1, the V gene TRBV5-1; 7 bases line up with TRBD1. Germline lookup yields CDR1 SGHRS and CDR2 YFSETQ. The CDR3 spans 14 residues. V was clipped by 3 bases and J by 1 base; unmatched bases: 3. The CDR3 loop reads CASSWTGSNTEAFF. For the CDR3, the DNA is TGCGCCAGCAGCTGGACAGGATCGAACACTGAAGCTTTCTTT.

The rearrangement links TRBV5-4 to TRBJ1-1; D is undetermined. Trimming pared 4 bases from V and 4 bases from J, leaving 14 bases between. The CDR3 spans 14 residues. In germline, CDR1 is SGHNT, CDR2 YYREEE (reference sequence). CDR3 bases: TGTGCCAGCAGCCCGGACTACGCTCTCACTGAAGCTTTCTTT. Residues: CASSPDYALTEAFF.

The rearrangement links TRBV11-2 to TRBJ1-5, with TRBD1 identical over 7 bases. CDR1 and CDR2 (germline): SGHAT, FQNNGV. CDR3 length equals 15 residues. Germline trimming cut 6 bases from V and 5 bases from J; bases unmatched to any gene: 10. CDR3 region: CASSRQDRQDQPQHF. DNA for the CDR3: TGTGCCAGCAGTCGACAGGACAGGCAAGATCAGCCCCAGCATTTT. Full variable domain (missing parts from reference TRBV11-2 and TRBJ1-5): EAGVAQSPRYKIIEKRQSVAFWCNPISGHATLYWYQQILGQGPKLLIQFQNNGVVDDSQLPKDRFSAERLKGVDSTLKIQPAKLEDSAVYLCASSRQDRQDQPQHFGDGTRLSIL.

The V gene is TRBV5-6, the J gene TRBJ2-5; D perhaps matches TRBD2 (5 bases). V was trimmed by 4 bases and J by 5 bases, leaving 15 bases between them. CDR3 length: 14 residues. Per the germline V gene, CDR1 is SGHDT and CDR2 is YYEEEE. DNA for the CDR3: TGTGCCAGCAGCGACGTCGGGATCGGTGAGACCCAGTACTTC. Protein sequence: CASSDVGIGETQYF. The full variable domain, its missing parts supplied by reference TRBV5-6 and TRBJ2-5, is DAGVTQSPTHLIKTRGQQVTLRCSPKSGHDTVSWYQQALGQGPQFIFQYYEEEERQRGNFPDRFSGHQFPNYSSELNVNALLLGDSALYLCASSDVGIGETQYFGPGTRLLVL.

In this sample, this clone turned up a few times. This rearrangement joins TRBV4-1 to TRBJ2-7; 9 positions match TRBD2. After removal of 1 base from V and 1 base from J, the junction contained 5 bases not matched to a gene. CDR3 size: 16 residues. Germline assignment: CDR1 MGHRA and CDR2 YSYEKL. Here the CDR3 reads CASSQAPTSGSYEQYF. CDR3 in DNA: TGCGCCAGCAGCCAAGCCCCGACTAGCGGATCCTACGAGCAGTACTTC.

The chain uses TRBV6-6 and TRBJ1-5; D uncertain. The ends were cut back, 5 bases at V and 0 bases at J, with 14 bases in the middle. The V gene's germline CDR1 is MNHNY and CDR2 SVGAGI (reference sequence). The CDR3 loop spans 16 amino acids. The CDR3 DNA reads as TGTGCCAGCAGTCCCCGGACGGACTATAGCAATCAGCCCCAGCATTTT. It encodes CASSPRTDYSNQPQHF.

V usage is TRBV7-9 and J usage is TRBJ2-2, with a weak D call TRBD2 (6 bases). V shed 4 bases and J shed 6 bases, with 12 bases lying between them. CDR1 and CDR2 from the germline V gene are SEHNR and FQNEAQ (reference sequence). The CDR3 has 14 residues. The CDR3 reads CASSYRRDAGELFF. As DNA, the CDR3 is TGTGCCAGCAGCTACAGGCGGGACGCCGGGGAGCTGTTTTTT.

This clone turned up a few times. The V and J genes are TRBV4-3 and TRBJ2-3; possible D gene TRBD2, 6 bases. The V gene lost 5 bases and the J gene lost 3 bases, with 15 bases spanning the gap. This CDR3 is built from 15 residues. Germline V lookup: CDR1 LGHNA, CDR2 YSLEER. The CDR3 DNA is TGCGCCAGCAGCTTAGGCTCGGGGGTGACAGATACGCAGTATTTT. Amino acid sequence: CASSLGSGVTDTQYF.

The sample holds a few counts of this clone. The CDR3 reads CASSYSQMNTEAFF. CDR3 bases: TGTGCCAGCAGTTACTCTCAGATGAACACTGAAGCTTTCTTT. The chain is built from TRBV6-5 and TRBJ1-1; D gene uncertain. Germline V lookup: CDR1 MNHEY, CDR2 SVGAGI. Trimming shortened V by 0 bases and J by 0 bases, and 5 bases separated the two germline ends. The CDR3 is made up of 14 amino acids.

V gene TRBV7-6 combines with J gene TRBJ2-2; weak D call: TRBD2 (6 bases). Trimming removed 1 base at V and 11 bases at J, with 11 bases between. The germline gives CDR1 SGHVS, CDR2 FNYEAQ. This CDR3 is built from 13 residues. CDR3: CASSLGLGRELFF. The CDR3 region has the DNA TGTGCCAGCAGCTTAGGGCTCGGGAGAGAGCTGTTTTTT.

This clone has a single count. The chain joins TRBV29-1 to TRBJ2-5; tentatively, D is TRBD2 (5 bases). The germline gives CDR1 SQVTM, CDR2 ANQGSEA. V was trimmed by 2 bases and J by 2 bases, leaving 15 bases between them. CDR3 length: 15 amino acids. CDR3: CSVERVPDLQETQYF. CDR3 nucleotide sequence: TGCAGCGTTGAAAGAGTTCCGGACTTGCAAGAGACCCAGTACTTC. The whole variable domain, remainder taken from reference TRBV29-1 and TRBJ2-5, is SAVISQKPSRDICQRGTSLTIQCQVDSQVTMMFWYRQQPGQSLTLIATANQGSEATYESGFVIDKFPISRPNLTFSTLTVSNMSPEDSSIYLCSVERVPDLQETQYFGPGTRLLVL.

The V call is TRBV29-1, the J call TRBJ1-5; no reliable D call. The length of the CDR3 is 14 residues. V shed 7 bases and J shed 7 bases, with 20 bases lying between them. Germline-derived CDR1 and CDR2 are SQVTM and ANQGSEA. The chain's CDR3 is CSALEGPRTQPQHF. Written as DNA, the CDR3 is TGCAGCGCTCTCGAGGGCCCGAGGACGCAGCCCCAGCATTTT.

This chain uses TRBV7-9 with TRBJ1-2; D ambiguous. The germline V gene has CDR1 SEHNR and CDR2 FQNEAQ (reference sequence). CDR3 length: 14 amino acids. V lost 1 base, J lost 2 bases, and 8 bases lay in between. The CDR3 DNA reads TGTGCCAGCAGCTTAGTCAACATGAACTATGGCTACACCTTC. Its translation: CASSLVNMNYGYTF. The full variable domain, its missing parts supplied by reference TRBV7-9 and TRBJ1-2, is DTGVSQNPRHKITKRGQNVTFRCDPISEHNRLYWYRQTLGQGPEFLTYFQNEAQLEKSRLLSDRFSAERPKGSFSTLEIQRTEQGDSAMYLCASSLVNMNYGYTFGSGTRLTVV.

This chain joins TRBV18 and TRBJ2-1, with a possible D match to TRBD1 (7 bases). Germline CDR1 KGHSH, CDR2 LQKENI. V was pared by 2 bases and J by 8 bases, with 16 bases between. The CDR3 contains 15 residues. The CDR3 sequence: CASSPRQGGWYEQFF. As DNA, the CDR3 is TGTGCCAGCTCACCAAGGCAGGGGGGTTGGTATGAGCAGTTCTTC.

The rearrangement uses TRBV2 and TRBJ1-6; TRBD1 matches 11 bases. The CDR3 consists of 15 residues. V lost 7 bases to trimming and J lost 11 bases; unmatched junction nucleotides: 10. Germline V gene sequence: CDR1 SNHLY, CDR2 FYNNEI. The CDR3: CASTGRTGGVTPLHF. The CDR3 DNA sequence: TGTGCCAGCACTGGTAGGACAGGGGGCGTAACACCCCTCCACTTT.

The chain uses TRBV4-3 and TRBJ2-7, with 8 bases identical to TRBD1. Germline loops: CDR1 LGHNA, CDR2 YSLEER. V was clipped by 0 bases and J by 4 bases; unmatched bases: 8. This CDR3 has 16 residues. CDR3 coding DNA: TGCGCCAGCAGCCAAGATCGGAGACAGGGGTCATACGAGCAGTACTTC. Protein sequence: CASSQDRRQGSYEQYF.